The clone carrying this TCR beta chain was detected only a few times. This sample was included in a study of T cells of healthy individuals. Via MiXCR, TCRdb re-called the 5' RACE reads, giving one row per CDR3 protein. This table holds around 63,000 distinct CDR3 sequences, about a sixth found once. This sequence originates from a human donor in good health.

The CDR3 bases are TGTGCCAGCAGTCCTCGTCCGGGGGGGGGTAATCAGCCCCAGCATTTT. It is translated as CASSPRPGGGNQPQHF. This sequence joins TRBV6-6 and TRBJ1-5; tentatively, D is TRBD1 (5 bases). V was cut by 5 bases and J by 4 bases, with 18 bases left in between. Germline values: CDR1 MNHNY, CDR2 SVGAGI (reference sequence). This CDR3 comprises 16 residues.